These T cell receptor beta chains were read from a single sample in a study of identical twins. TCRdb called the 5' RACE reads again in MiXCR, with one record for every CDR3 protein. The sample shows around 500,000 distinct CDR3 sequences, 14% of them seen only once. These data also formed part of another study, on yellow fever vaccine responses in identical twins.

The material sequenced was CD4+ T cells sorted from blood. These TCRs come from a woman aged 18-29 years in good health. CDR3s include the opening cysteine and the closing phenylalanine or tryptophan. Each record gives: D gene, V gene, clone size, J gene, CDR3 DNA, CDR3 protein. The D gene is left open where the match is weak. Size values are once, few and many counts, or a class for expanded clones, and some rows have none.

>TRBD1|TRBV2|NA|TRBJ2-1
TGTGCCAGCAGGAGGGACAGGACATACAATGAGCAGTTCTTC
CASRRDRTYNEQFF
>NA|TRBV20-1|NA|TRBJ2-7
TGCAGTACAAAGGGGGTTGCCTACGAGCAGTACTTC
CSTKGVAYEQYF
>TRBD1|TRBV28|NA|TRBJ2-1
TGTGCCAGCAGTCTGCCTAGGACAGGGAATGAGCAGTTCTTC
CASSLPRTGNEQFF
>TRBD1|TRBV27|few|TRBJ1-4
TGTGCCAGCAGTTTATTGACAGGGGGCAGAGGAGCTAATGAAAAACTGTTTTTT
CASSLLTGGRGANEKLFF
>TRBD2|TRBV5-1|few|TRBJ2-7
TGCGCCAGCAGCCCGGGACTAGCGGGGAGGAACGAGCAGTACTTC
CASSPGLAGRNEQYF
>TRBD2|TRBV6-2/TRBV6-3|few|TRBJ2-3
TGTGCCAGCAGTACCCGACTAGCGGGAGGAGGTACGCAGTATTTT
CASSTRLAGGGTQYF
>NA|TRBV5-1|NA|TRBJ1-1
TGCGCCAGCAGCTTGGAACTACACAAGAACACTGAAGCTTTCTTT
CASSLELHKNTEAFF
>TRBD1|TRBV12-3/TRBV12-4|NA|TRBJ2-1
TGTGCCAGCAGTTTTACAGGGGACCGTTACAATGAGCAGTTCTTC
CASSFTGDRYNEQFF
>TRBD2|TRBV11-2|few|TRBJ2-7
TGTGCCAGCAGCTTACCCCCAGCGGGAGAGGGCTACGAGCAGTACTTC
CASSLPPAGEGYEQYF
>NA|TRBV5-6|many|TRBJ1-1
TGTGCCAGCAGCGGATGGACAGTGAACACTGAAGCTTTCTTT
CASSGWTVNTEAFF
>TRBD2|TRBV5-1|many|TRBJ2-2
TGCGCCAGCAGCTTAACTAGCGGGAGAAGGGACGGGGAGCTGTTTTTT
CASSLTSGRRDGELFF
>TRBD1|TRBV6-5|NA|TRBJ1-4
TGTGCCAGCAGTTACGTGGACAGGGGGCGTGAAAAACTGTTTTTT
CASSYVDRGREKLFF
>TRBD1|TRBV6-5|few|TRBJ2-5
TGTGCCAGCAGTTACTTCCCGACAGGGGGGTCGGAGACCCAGTACTTC
CASSYFPTGGSETQYF
>NA|TRBV5-1|NA|TRBJ2-2
TGCGCCAGCAGCGACCTGGCGGTTAACGGGGAGCTGTTTTTT
CASSDLAVNGELFF
>TRBD2|TRBV4-3|NA|TRBJ2-5
TGCGCCAGCAGCCAAGATCGGCTAGCGGGAGCCCAAGAGACCCAGTACTTC
CASSQDRLAGAQETQYF
>NA|TRBV29-1|once|TRBJ2-5
TGCAGCGCAGCCGTGAGGGAAGAGACCCAGTACTTC
CSAAVREETQYF
>TRBD1|TRBV5-1|NA|TRBJ2-2
TGCGCCAGCAGCTTGCAAACAGGGGACACCGGGGAGCTGTTTTTT
CASSLQTGDTGELFF
>TRBD1|TRBV6-2/TRBV6-3|many|TRBJ2-1
TGTGCCAGCAGGGACACCGGGACAGGGCCCGATGAGCAGTTCTTC
CASRDTGTGPDEQFF
>TRBD1|TRBV20-1|few|TRBJ1-2
TGCAGTGCTACCTGGGACAGGTTAAACTATGGCTACACCTTC
CSATWDRLNYGYTF
>NA|TRBV4-2|many|TRBJ2-3
TGTGCCAGCAGCCAAGGGGATAGTGTTAGGAGCACAGATACGCAGTATTTT
CASSQGDSVRSTDTQYF
>NA|TRBV15|NA|TRBJ2-2
TGTGCCACCAGCAGCGGCAAATTCGGGGAGCTGTTTTTT
CATSSGKFGELFF
>TRBD2|TRBV11-2|NA|TRBJ2-1
TGTGCCAGCAGCACCCGAATGGCTAGCGGGGTACAGGCGTGGTACAATGAGCAGTTCTTC
CASSTRMASGVQAWYNEQFF